This entry features one TCR beta chain sequence. Its specificity is unknown. Between the trimmed V and J ends, which lost 5 bases and 8 bases, there was a span of 7 bases. Germline values: CDR1 LGHNT, CDR2 FRNRAP. The CDR3 sequence is 12 residues long. Vbeta (60) and Jbeta (13) primers were used in the PCR. The table came from immunoSEQ multiplex PCR; TCRdb's copy has only in-frame clones and leaves some out. Among about 130,000 clones listed, almost 85% were seen once. This entry comes from a study of cytomegalovirus exposure and HLA in healthy donors. Study-wide points: For TCR beta chains, V- and J-gene trimming was later linked to a missense DCLRE1C variant.

The sequenced sample was PBMCs. V usage is TRBV12-5 and J usage is TRBJ1-6; the D is unclear. The TCR comes from a boy younger than 10 in good health and CMV-seronegative. CDR3 loop: CASGTIDSPLHF. The CDR3, as DNA: TGTGCTAGTGGTACAATTGATTCACCCCTCCACTTT.